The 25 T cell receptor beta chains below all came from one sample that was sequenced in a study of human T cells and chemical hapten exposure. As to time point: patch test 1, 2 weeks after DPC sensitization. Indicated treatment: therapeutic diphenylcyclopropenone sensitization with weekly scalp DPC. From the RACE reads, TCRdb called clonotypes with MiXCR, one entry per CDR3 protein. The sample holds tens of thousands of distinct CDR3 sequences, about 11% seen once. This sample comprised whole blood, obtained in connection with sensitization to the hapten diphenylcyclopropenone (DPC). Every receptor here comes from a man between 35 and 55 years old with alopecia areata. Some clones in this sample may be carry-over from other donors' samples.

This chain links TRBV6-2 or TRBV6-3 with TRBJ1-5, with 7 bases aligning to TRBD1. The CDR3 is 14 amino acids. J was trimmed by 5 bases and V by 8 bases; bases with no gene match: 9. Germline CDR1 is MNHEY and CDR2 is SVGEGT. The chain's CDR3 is CASVPPGGDQPQHF. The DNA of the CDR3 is TGTGCCAGCGTACCCCCAGGGGGGGATCAGCCCCAGCATTTT.

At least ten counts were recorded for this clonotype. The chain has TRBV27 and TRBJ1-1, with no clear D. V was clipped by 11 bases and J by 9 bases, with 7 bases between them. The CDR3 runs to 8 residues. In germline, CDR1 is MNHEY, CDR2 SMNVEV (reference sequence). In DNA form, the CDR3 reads TGTGCCGTCCTCAAAGCTTTCTTT. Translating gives CAVLKAFF.

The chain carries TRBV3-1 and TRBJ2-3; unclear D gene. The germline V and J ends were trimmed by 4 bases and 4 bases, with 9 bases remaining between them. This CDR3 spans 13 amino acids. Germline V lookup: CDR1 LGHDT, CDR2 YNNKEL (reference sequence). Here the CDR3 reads CASSLLTADTQYF. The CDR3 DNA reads TGTGCCAGCAGCCTTTTGACCGCAGATACGCAGTATTTT.

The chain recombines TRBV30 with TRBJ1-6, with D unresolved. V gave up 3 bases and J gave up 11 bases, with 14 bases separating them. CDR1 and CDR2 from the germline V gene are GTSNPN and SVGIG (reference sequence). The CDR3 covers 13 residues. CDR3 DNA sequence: TGTGCCTGGAGCCCCCAATTCCAGGCACCCCTCCACTTT. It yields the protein CAWSPQFQAPLHF.

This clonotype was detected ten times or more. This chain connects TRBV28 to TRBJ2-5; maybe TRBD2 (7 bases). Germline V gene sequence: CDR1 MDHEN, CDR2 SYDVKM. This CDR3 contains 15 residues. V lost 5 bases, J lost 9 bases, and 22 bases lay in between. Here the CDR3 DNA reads TGTGCCAGCAGTCCCCCAGGAGGGGGGGTAGGGGCCCAGTACTTC. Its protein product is CASSPPGGGVGAQYF.

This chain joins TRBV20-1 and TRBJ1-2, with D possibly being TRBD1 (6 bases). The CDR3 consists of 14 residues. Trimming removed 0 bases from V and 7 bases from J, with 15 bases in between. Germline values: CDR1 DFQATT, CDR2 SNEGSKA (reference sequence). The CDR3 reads CSARDPGGLSGYTF. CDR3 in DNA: TGCAGTGCTAGAGATCCGGGGGGCCTCAGTGGCTACACCTTC.

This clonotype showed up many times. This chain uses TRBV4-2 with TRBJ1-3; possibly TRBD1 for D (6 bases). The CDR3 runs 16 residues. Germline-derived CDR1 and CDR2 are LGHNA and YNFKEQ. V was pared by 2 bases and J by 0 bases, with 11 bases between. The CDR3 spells CASSQWEGDSGNTIYF. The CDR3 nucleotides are TGTGCCAGCAGCCAATGGGAGGGGGACTCTGGAAACACCATATATTTT.

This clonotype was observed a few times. DNA of the CDR3: TGTGCCAGTAGTAGCGGGAGAGTGTCCGGGGAGCTGTTTTTT. It translates to CASSSGRVSGELFF. V and J are TRBV19 and TRBJ2-2, with 7 nucleotides matching TRBD2. This CDR3 spans 14 amino acids. V lost 4 bases and J lost 6; bases outside the gene matches: 5. Germline CDR1 LNHDA, CDR2 SQIVND (reference sequence).

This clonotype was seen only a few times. The CDR3 DNA follows: TGTGCCAGCAGTTACAAACCGCCTGGACAGGGTGGTTACAATGAGCAGTTCTTC. As protein: CASSYKPPGQGGYNEQFF. The J gene is TRBJ2-1, the V gene TRBV6-5; 8 nucleotides match TRBD1. This CDR3 comprises 18 residues. V shed 2 bases and J 4 bases; nucleotides not matched to a gene: 13. Germline lookup yields CDR1 MNHEY and CDR2 SVGAGI.

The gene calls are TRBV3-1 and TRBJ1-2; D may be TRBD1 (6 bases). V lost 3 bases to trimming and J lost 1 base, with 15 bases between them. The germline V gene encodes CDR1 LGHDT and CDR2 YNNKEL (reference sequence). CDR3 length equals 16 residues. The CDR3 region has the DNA TGTGCCAGCAGCCAGGAAGGGGGACACCTTAACTATGGCTACACCTTC. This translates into CASSQEGGHLNYGYTF.

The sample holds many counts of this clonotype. The CDR3 DNA sequence: TGTGCCATCAGCGACCTCTTAGCGGGAGCAACAGATACGCAGTATTTT. Translated: CAISDLLAGATDTQYF. The rearrangement links TRBV10-3 to TRBJ2-3; 9 nucleotides agree with TRBD2. Trimming cost V 6 bases and J 3 bases; bases outside gene matches: 10. The CDR3 contains 16 residues. Germline loops: CDR1 ENHRY, CDR2 SYGVKD.

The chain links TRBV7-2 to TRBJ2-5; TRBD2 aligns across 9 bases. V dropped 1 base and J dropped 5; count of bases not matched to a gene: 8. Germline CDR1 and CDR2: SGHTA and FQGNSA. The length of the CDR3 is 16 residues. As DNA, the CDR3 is TGTGCCAGCAGCTTAGTTGCGGGAGGGTCTGGGGAGACCCAGTACTTC. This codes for CASSLVAGGSGETQYF. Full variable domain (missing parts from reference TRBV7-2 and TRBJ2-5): GAGVSQSPSNKVTEKGKDVELRCDPISGHTALYWYRQSLGQGLEFLIYFQGNSAPDKSGLPSDRFSAERTGGSVSTLTIQRTQQEDSAVYLCASSLVAGGSGETQYFGPGTRLLVL.

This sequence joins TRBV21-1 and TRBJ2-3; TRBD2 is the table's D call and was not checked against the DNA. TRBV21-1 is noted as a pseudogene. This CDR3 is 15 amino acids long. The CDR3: CASSKRHLPSGTQYF. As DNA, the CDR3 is TGTGCCAGCAGCAAAAGGCACCTCCCGAGCGGTACGCAGTATTTT.

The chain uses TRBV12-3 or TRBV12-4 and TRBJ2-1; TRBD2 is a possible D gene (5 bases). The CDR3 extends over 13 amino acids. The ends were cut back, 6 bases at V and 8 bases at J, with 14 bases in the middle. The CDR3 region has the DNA TGTGCCAGCAGGACTAAGTTGGGCTATGAGCAGTTCTTC. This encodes CASRTKLGYEQFF.

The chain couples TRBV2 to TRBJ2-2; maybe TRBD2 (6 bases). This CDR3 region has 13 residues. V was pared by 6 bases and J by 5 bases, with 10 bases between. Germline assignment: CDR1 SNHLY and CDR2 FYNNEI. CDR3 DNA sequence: TGTGCCAGCAGCGGGGAGGTGACCGGGGAGCTGTTTTTT. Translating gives CASSGEVTGELFF.

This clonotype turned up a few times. CDR3 protein: CASSLSGVETQYF. The CDR3 DNA reads as TGTGCCAGCAGCTTAAGCGGGGTAGAGACCCAGTACTTC. The chain has TRBV7-9 and TRBJ2-5, with TRBD2 matching over 7 bases. The CDR3 has 13 amino acids. V shed 2 bases, J shed 4 bases, and the junction held 1 base outside the gene matches. The germline V gene encodes CDR1 SEHNR and CDR2 FQNEAQ (reference sequence).

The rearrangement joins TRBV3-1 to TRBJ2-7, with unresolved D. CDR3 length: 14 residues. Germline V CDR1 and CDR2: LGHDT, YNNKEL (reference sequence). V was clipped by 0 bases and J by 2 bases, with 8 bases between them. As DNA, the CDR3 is TGTGCCAGCAGCCAAGAGGGCCGGCCCTACGAGCAGTACGTC. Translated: CASSQEGRPYEQYV.

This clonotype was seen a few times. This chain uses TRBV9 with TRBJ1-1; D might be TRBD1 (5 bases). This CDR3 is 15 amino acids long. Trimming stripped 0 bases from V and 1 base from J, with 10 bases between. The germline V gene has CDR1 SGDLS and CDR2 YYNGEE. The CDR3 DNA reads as TGTGCCAGCAGCGTAGACTGGGGCTGGAACACTGAAGCTTTCTTT. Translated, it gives CASSVDWGWNTEAFF.

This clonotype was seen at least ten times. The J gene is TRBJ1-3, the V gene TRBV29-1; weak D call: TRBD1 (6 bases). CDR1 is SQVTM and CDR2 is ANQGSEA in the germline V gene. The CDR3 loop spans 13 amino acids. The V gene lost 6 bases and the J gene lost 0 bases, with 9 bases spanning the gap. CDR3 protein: CSVWTDSGNTIYF. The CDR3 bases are TGCAGCGTGTGGACAGACTCTGGAAACACCATATATTTT. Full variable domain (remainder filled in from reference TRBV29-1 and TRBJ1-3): SAVISQKPSRDICQRGTSLTIQCQVDSQVTMMFWYRQQPGQSLTLIATANQGSEATYESGFVIDKFPISRPNLTFSTLTVSNMSPEDSSIYLCSVWTDSGNTIYFGEGSWLTVV.

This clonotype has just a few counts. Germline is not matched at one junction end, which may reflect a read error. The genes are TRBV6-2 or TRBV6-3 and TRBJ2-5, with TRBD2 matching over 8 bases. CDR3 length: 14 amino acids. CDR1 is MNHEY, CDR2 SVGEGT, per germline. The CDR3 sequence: CASSNSRLAETQYF. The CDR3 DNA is TGTGCCAGCAGTAACTCCCGACTAGCGGAGACCCAGTACTTC.

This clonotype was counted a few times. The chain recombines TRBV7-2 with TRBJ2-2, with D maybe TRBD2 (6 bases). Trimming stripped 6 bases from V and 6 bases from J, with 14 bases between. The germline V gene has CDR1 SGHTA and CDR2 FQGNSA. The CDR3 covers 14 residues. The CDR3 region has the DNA TGTGCCAGCAGGTTTACTAGCTCGGCCGGGGAGCTGTTTTTT. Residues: CASRFTSSAGELFF. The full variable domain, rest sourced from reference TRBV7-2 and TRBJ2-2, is GAGVSQSPSNKVTEKGKDVELRCDPISGHTALYWYRQSLGQGLEFLIYFQGNSAPDKSGLPSDRFSAERTGGSVSTLTIQRTQQEDSAVYLCASRFTSSAGELFFGEGSRLTVL.

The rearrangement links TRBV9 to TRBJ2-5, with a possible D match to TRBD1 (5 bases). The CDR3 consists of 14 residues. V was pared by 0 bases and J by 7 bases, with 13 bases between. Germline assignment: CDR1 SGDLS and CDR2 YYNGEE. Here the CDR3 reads CASSVERQGGTQYF. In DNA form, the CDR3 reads TGTGCCAGCAGCGTAGAGAGGCAGGGCGGGACCCAGTACTTC. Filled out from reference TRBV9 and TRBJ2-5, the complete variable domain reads DSGVTQTPKHLITATGQRVTLRCSPRSGDLSVYWYQQSLDQGLQFLIQYYNGEERAKGNILERFSAQQFPDLHSELNLSSLELGDSALYFCASSVERQGGTQYFGPGTRLLVL.

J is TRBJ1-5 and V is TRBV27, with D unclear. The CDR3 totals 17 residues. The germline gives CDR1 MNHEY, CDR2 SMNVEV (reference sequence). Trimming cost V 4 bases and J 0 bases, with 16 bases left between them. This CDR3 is CASSYAGRSFSNQPQHF. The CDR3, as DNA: TGTGCCAGCAGTTACGCGGGCAGGTCCTTTAGCAATCAGCCCCAGCATTTT.

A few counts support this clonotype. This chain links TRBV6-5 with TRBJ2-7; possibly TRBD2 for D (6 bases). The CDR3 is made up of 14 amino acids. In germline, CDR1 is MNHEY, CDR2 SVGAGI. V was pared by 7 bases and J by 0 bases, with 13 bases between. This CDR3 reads CASKREYSSYEQYF. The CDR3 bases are TGTGCCAGCAAACGGGAGTACAGCTCCTACGAGCAGTACTTC.

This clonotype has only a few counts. The CDR3 DNA reads TGTGCCAGCAGCTCCGGGACGGAGGTCCGTGAACTGTTTTTT. Translating gives CASSSGTEVRELFF. The V call is TRBV11-2, the J call TRBJ1-4, with D perhaps matching TRBD1 (5 bases). V lost 4 bases, J lost 12 bases, and 18 bases lay in between. The CDR3 is 14 residues long. The germline V gene has CDR1 SGHAT and CDR2 FQNNGV.